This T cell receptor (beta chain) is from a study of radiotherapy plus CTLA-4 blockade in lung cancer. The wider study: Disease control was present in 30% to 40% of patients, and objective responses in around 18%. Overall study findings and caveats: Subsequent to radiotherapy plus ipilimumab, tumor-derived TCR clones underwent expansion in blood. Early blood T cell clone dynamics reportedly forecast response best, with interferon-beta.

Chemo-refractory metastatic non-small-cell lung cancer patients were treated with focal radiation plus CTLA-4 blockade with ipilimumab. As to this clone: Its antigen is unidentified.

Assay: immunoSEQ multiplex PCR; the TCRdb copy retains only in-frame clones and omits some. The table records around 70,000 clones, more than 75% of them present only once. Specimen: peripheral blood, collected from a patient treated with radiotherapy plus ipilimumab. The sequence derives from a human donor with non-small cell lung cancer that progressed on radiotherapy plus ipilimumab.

DNA for the CDR3: TGTGCCAGCAGTTCAAGACAGACCTACGAGCAGTACTTC. Protein sequence: CASSSRQTYEQYF. The chain links TRBV6-6 to TRBJ2-7; maybe TRBD1 (5 bases). This CDR3 is built from 13 residues. Trimming removed 4 bases from V and 2 bases from J, with 9 bases in between. Germline V gene lookup returns CDR1 MNHNY and CDR2 SVGAGI (reference sequence).